The 8 T cell receptor beta chains presented below share a single source sample, sequenced in a study of blood T cell repertoires in COVID-19. Using immunoSEQ multiplex PCR, the repertoire was profiled, and TCRdb retains in-frame clones only, with some absent. The sample records 350,000 to 450,000 clones, roughly nine tenths being singletons. The material sequenced was PBMCs or T cells enriched from blood (not recorded which). The receptors originated from a woman aged 30 to 39 who had recovered from COVID-19.

The V and J genes are TRBV9 and TRBJ2-7; 9 bases line up with TRBD2. The CDR3 runs to 16 residues. CDR1 is SGDLS, CDR2 YYNGEE, per germline. V gave up 0 bases and J gave up 2 bases; unmatched junction bases: 6. The CDR3 bases are TGTGCCAGCAGCGTAGGGGGTAGCGGGAGTCCCTACGAGCAGTACTTC. It encodes CASSVGGSGSPYEQYF.

V gene TRBV19 combines with J gene TRBJ1-5; D is uncertain. The V gene lost 1 base and the J gene lost 9 bases, with 19 bases spanning the gap. The CDR3 runs 16 residues. From germline, CDR1 is LNHDA and CDR2 SQIVND (reference sequence). The CDR3 spells CASSIGAARALWPQHF. The CDR3, as DNA: TGTGCCAGTAGTATAGGGGCTGCCCGCGCGCTTTGGCCCCAGCATTTT.

V gene TRBV3-1 (or the pseudogene TRBV3-2) combines with J gene TRBJ1-6; D perhaps matches TRBD1 (6 bases). The CDR3 loop spans 15 amino acids. Trimming stripped 5 bases from V and 4 bases from J, with 12 bases between. CDR1 is LGHDT, CDR2 YNNKEL, per germline (reference sequence). As DNA, the CDR3 is TGTGCCAGCAGCGGACAGAGGGCGTATAATTCACCCCTCCACTTT. Translated: CASSGQRAYNSPLHF.

This sequence joins TRBV7-9 and TRBJ2-7; perhaps TRBD1 as D (6 bases). This CDR3 is built from 17 residues. Trimming took 5 bases from V and 6 from J, leaving 26 bases between them. Germline-derived CDR1 and CDR2 are SEHNR and FQNEAQ (reference sequence). CDR3 amino acids: CASSPPLGPRGPGEQYF. The CDR3 DNA reads TGTGCCAGCAGCCCACCTCTCGGTCCCAGGGGCCCAGGCGAGCAGTACTTC.

The genes are TRBV7-3 and TRBJ2-2; 8 bases fit TRBD1. V lost 6 bases to trimming and J lost 6 bases; unmatched junction nucleotides: 9. CDR1 is SGHTA and CDR2 is FQGTGA in the germline V gene. This CDR3 is 15 amino acids long. CDR3 residues: CASRIQGALPGELFF. CDR3 DNA: TGTGCCAGCAGAATCCAGGGGGCGCTTCCCGGGGAGCTGTTTTTT.

The V and J genes are TRBV7-6 and TRBJ2-1; 11 nucleotides match TRBD2. The CDR3 contains 16 residues. The J segment lost 0 bases and the V segment lost 4 bases, leaving 2 bases of the junction unmatched. CDR1 is SGHVS and CDR2 is FNYEAQ in the germline V gene. The CDR3 nucleotides read TGTGCCAGCAGCTCCCTAGCGGGGGGCTCCTACAATGAGCAGTTCTTC. This gives the protein CASSSLAGGSYNEQFF.

This sequence joins TRBV6-5 and TRBJ2-5; D perhaps matches TRBD2 (6 bases). The CDR3 sequence is 13 residues long. Between the trimmed V and J ends, which lost 6 bases and 4 bases, there was a span of 12 bases. Germline V lookup: CDR1 MNHEY, CDR2 SVGAGI. The CDR3 loop is CASSPRGLETQYF. In DNA, the CDR3 is TGTGCCAGCAGCCCCCGGGGGTTAGAGACCCAGTACTTC.

This clone was detected once. DNA of the CDR3: TGCGCCAGCACCCCGAGGGTAGGAGGGGTACAGACCCAGTACTTC. Protein sequence: CASTPRVGGVQTQYF. The J gene is TRBJ2-5, the V gene TRBV5-1, with D perhaps TRBD2 (6 bases). Germline V gene data show CDR1 as SGHRS and CDR2 as YFSETQ. The CDR3 totals 15 residues. Trimming removed 6 bases from V and 6 bases from J, with 21 bases in between.